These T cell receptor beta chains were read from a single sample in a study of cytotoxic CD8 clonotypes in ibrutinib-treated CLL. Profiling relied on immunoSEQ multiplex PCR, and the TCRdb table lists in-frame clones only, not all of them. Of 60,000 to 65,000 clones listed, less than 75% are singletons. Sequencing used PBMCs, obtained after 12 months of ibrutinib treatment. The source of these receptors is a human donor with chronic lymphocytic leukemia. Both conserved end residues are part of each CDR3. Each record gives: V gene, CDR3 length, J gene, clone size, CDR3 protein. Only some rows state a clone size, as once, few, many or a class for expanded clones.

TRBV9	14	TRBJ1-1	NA	CASSGRTGSTEAFF
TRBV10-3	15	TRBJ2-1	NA	CATRTSGSTSNEQFF
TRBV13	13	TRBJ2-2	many	CASRVWGTGELFF
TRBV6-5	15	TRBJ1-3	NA	CASSRDGGSGNTIYF
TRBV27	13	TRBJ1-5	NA	CASRLALYQPQHF
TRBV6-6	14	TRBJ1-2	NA	CASSPEHKTLVYTF
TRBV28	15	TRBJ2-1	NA	CASSLLIGGLNEQFF
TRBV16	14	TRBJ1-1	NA	CASSQSSRNTEAFF
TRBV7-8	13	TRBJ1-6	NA	CASSLGGASPLHF
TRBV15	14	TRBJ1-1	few	CATSRGGVGTEAFF
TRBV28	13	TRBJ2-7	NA	CASSLRLGYEQYF
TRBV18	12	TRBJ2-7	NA	CASSYPGYEQYF
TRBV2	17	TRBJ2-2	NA	CASRLTSGGSITGELFF
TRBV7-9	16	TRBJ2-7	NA	CASSGTSGRSSYEQYF
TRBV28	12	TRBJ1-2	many	CASKRQPYGYTF
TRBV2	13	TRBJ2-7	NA	CASSGDRRSEQYF
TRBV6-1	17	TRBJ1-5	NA	CASSGQGRVGGNQPQHF
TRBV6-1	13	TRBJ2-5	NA	CASSVWGGETQYF
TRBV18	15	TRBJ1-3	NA	CASSAQGVSGNTIYF
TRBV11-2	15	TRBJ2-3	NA	CASSPRRLGTDTQYF
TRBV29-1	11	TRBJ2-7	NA	CSVWGGYEQYF
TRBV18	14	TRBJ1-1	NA	CASSPGQMNTEAFF
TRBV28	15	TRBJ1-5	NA	CASGKRRAWTQSQHF